The T cell receptor (beta chain) described here comes from a study of blood T cells in healthy people across ages. CDR3 length: 15 residues. Trimming removed 6 bases at V and 4 bases at J, with 13 bases between. Germline V CDR1 and CDR2: SNHLY, FYNNEI. Points on this clonotype: Its matching antigen is unknown.

Together with a sample-barcoded 5' primer, a J-beta primer mix was included in a second PCR lasting roughly 6 to 12 cycles. TCRdb reprocessed the 5' RACE reads via MiXCR and lists one record per CDR3 protein. The repertoire holds about 1,600,000 distinct CDR3 sequences, with around 39% as singletons. General study points: Lack of knowledge of donor CMV status possibly confounded expanded clonotype changes.

What was sequenced was blood. This TCR was recovered from a woman between 18 and 29 years old in good health. The chain is built from TRBV2 and TRBJ2-6; D gene uncertain. CDR3 protein: CASRIDASGANVLTF. The DNA for the CDR3 is TGTGCCAGCAGAATCGACGCGTCAGGGGCCAACGTCCTGACTTTC.